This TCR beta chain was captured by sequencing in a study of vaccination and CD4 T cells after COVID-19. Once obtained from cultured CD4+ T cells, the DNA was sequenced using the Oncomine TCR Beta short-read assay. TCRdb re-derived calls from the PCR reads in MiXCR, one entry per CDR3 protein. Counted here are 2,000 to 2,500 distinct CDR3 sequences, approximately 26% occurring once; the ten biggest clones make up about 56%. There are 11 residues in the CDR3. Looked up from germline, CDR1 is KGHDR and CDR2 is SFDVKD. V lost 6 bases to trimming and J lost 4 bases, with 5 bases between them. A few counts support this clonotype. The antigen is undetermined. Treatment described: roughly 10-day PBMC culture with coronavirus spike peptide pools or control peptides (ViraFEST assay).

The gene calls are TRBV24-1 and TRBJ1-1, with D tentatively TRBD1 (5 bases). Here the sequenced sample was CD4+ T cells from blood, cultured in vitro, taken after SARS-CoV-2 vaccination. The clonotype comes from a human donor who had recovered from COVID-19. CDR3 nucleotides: TGTGCCACCAGTAGGGGCACTGAAGCTTTCTTT. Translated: CATSRGTEAFF.